This TCR beta chain was obtained from a study of CD4 T cells in relation to SARS-CoV-2 and coronaviruses. Unexposed donor CD4+ T cells date from about 2011-2018, before the COVID-19 pandemic. CD4+ T cells were isolated from the cells after about 11 days of culture. V was clipped by 4 bases and J by 7 bases; unmatched bases: 15. The CDR3 length is 17 residues. Per the germline V gene, CDR1 is SGDLS and CDR2 is YYNGEE. A word on this clone: What it binds is not known.

Data came from immunoSEQ multiplex PCR; TCRdb stores just in-frame clones and leaves some out. The sample holds tens of thousands of clones; about 80% are singletons and the top ten take 16%. This rearrangement joins TRBV9 to TRBJ2-7; 12 bases are shared with TRBD2. The sequencing input was CD4+ T cells from PBMCs, cultured in vitro. This receptor was identified in a human donor in good health. DNA for the CDR3: TGTGCCAGCAGCCCACAACGGACTAGCGGGACCCCCCGGGAGCAGTACTTC. Translated: CASSPQRTSGTPREQYF.